The 17 T cell receptor beta chains given below trace back to one sample, sequenced in a study of cytomegalovirus exposure and HLA in healthy donors. Clones were read by immunoSEQ multiplex PCR, and TCRdb kept only the in-frame ones, dropping some. The sample has tens of thousands of clones, roughly 90% seen once. The sample comprised PBMCs. The receptors were gathered from a woman aged 18-30 years in good health and CMV-seronegative.

The chain combines TRBV13 with TRBJ2-1, with 8 positions matching TRBD2. Germline V gene sequence: CDR1 PRHDT, CDR2 FYEKMQ (reference sequence). V was clipped by 7 bases and J by 6 bases; unmatched bases: 5. The CDR3 length is 13 residues. The CDR3 DNA reads as TGTGCCAGCACGGGGGGGCTCGTCAATGAGCAGTTCTTC. Translating gives CASTGGLVNEQFF.

The rearrangement joins TRBV4-1 to TRBJ1-4; D not resolved. The CDR3 has 15 residues. Trimming pared 5 bases from V and 3 bases from J, leaving 13 bases between. CDR1 and CDR2 from the germline V gene are MGHRA and YSYEKL. The CDR3 here is CASSYYYPANEKLFF. CDR3 nucleotide sequence: TGCGCCAGCAGCTATTACTACCCGGCTAATGAAAAACTGTTTTTT.

This chain uses TRBV11-2 with TRBJ2-7; D not certain. Germline CDR1 and CDR2: SGHAT and FQNNGV. The CDR3 spans 11 residues. V was pared by 7 bases and J by 7 bases, with 11 bases between. CDR3 DNA: TGTGCCAGCACGCTTAGTTGGGAGCAGTACTTC. This codes for CASTLSWEQYF.

The rearrangement uses TRBV29-1 and TRBJ1-1, with 7 nucleotides matching TRBD1. The CDR3 runs 13 residues. Germline CDR1 and CDR2: SQVTM and ANQGSEA. Trimming removed 5 bases from V and 4 bases from J; junction bases left unmatched: 7. The CDR3 protein is CSVLRQGSTEAFF. The CDR3 coding sequence is TGCAGCGTTCTTCGACAGGGTAGCACTGAAGCTTTCTTT.

J is TRBJ2-3 and V is TRBV4-2; D not resolved. The germline CDR1 and CDR2 sequences are LGHNA and YNFKEQ. The CDR3 loop spans 17 amino acids. Trimming took off 0 bases at V and 0 bases at J, with 13 bases between the two ends. The CDR3 sequence: CASSQDLFAVSTDTQYF. The CDR3 nucleotides read TGTGCCAGCAGCCAAGATCTCTTTGCGGTTAGCACAGATACGCAGTATTTT.

The genes are TRBV10-3 and TRBJ2-7; TRBD1 matches at 11 bases. Germline lookup yields CDR1 ENHRY and CDR2 SYGVKD. The CDR3 totals 14 residues. Trimming cost V 6 bases and J 1 base; bases outside gene matches: 2. CDR3 protein: CAIRGQGVSYEQYF. The CDR3 nucleotides are TGTGCCATCAGGGGACAGGGGGTTTCCTACGAGCAGTACTTC.

The J gene is TRBJ2-5, the V gene TRBV19, with 8 positions matching TRBD1. Per the germline V gene, CDR1 is LNHDA and CDR2 is SQIVND (reference sequence). The CDR3 runs 16 residues. V lost 5 bases to trimming and J lost 0 bases; unmatched junction nucleotides: 8. The CDR3 here is CASSLSGGWYQETQYF. As DNA, the CDR3 is TGTGCCAGTAGTCTCTCAGGGGGCTGGTACCAAGAGACCCAGTACTTC.

CDR3 amino acids: CASTRGRRNTGELFF. CDR3 in DNA: TGTGCCTCCACCCGGGGGAGAAGGAACACCGGGGAGCTGTTTTTT. The V call is TRBV19, the J call TRBJ2-2; D perhaps matches TRBD2 (6 bases). The CDR3 contains 15 residues. Germline CDR1 and CDR2: LNHDA and SQIVND (reference sequence). V shed 11 bases and J shed 1 base, with 17 bases lying between them.

The chain links TRBV2 to TRBJ2-1; the match to TRBD1 covers 10 bases. The germline gives CDR1 SNHLY, CDR2 FYNNEI. Trimming took 5 bases from V and 7 from J; bases not matched to a gene: 8. This CDR3 contains 15 residues. This CDR3 reads CASSSRGTGENEQFF. Here the CDR3 DNA reads TGTGCCAGCAGTTCTCGCGGGACAGGGGAGAATGAGCAGTTCTTC. The full variable domain, completed using reference TRBV2 and TRBJ2-1, is EPEVTQTPSHQVTQMGQEVILRCVPISNHLYFYWYRQILGQKVEFLVSFYNNEISEKSEIFDDQFSVERPDGSNFTLKIRSTKLEDSAMYFCASSSRGTGENEQFFGPGTRLTVL.

This clone was observed a single time. This chain connects TRBV29-1 to TRBJ2-7, with 7 nucleotides matching TRBD2. Losses at the gene ends were 1 base for V and 2 bases for J; bases not matched to a gene: 14. There are 17 residues in the CDR3. Germline V gives CDR1 SQVTM, CDR2 ANQGSEA. Here the CDR3 reads CSVEGRSGDGKPYEQYF. The CDR3 DNA follows: TGCAGCGTTGAAGGGAGAAGCGGGGACGGCAAACCCTACGAGCAGTACTTC.

The rearrangement links TRBV27 to TRBJ2-7; 9 bases map to TRBD1. The CDR3 totals 17 residues. The V gene's germline CDR1 is MNHEY and CDR2 SMNVEV (reference sequence). V shed 5 bases, J shed 2 bases, and the junction held 13 bases outside the gene matches. CDR3 sequence reads: CASSHIPGQGGTYEQYF. The CDR3 DNA follows: TGTGCCAGCAGTCATATCCCGGGACAGGGTGGGACCTACGAGCAGTACTTC.

V and J are TRBV5-1 and TRBJ2-3; 8 nucleotides line up with TRBD1. The CDR3 is 17 residues long. Germline-derived CDR1 and CDR2 are SGHRS and YFSETQ. The trim removed 0 bases at V and 6 bases at J, leaving 12 bases unmatched. The chain's CDR3 is CASSLAGTGDGGDTQYF. The CDR3 DNA follows: TGCGCCAGCAGCTTGGCCGGGACAGGTGATGGGGGGGATACGCAGTATTTT.

This chain links TRBV28 with TRBJ2-5; 9 bases map to TRBD2. J lost 5 bases, V lost 4 bases, and 14 bases had no gene match. The CDR3 contains 17 residues. The germline V gene encodes CDR1 MDHEN and CDR2 SYDVKM. This CDR3 is CASSSVQGLAGEETQYF. For the CDR3, the DNA is TGTGCCAGCAGTTCGGTCCAGGGTTTAGCGGGAGAGGAGACCCAGTACTTC. The complete variable domain, with remaining parts taken from reference TRBV28 and TRBJ2-5, reads DVKVTQSSRYLVKRTGEKVFLECVQDMDHENMFWYRQDPGLGLRLIYFSYDVKMKEKGDIPEGYSVSREKKERFSLILESASTNQTSMYLCASSSVQGLAGEETQYFGPGTRLLVL.

The chain joins TRBV5-4 to TRBJ2-7; 9 bases are a match to TRBD2. This CDR3 spans 15 amino acids. With V trimmed by 4 bases and J by 7 bases, 12 bases remained unmatched. The germline V gene has CDR1 SGHNT and CDR2 YYREEE (reference sequence). CDR3 residues: CASSPGTSRFGEQYF. In DNA form, the CDR3 reads TGTGCCAGCAGCCCCGGGACTAGCAGGTTTGGGGAGCAGTACTTC.

The chain combines TRBV10-3 with TRBJ2-7; D is uncertain. The CDR3 is 13 residues long. Germline V gene lookup returns CDR1 ENHRY and CDR2 SYGVKD. Trimming left V 7 bases short and J 1 base short, with 11 bases between. The CDR3 loop is CAITDQVSYEQYF. Here the CDR3 DNA reads TGTGCCATCACCGACCAGGTATCCTACGAGCAGTACTTC.

This chain uses TRBV5-1 with TRBJ2-2; 7 positions match TRBD2. Losses at the gene ends were 3 bases for V and 5 bases for J; bases not matched to a gene: 16. CDR1 and CDR2 from the germline V gene are SGHRS and YFSETQ. The CDR3 covers 18 residues. The CDR3 coding sequence is TGCGCCAGCAGCTCAGCACAACTCGGACTAGTTTATACCGGGGAGCTGTTTTTT. Its translation is CASSSAQLGLVYTGELFF.

The V and J genes are TRBV28 and TRBJ2-7, with 9 bases aligning to TRBD2. The CDR3 runs to 15 residues. The germline CDR1 and CDR2 sequences are MDHEN and SYDVKM. Unmatched junction bases numbered 5, after V lost 4 bases and J lost 1 base. The CDR3 spells CASSSPGLASYEQYF. CDR3 nucleotides: TGTGCCAGCAGTTCCCCGGGACTAGCTTCCTACGAGCAGTACTTC.